These 29 T cell receptor beta chains were all obtained from the same sample, sequenced in a study of CD8 T cells in Susac syndrome. With random hexamers, reverse transcription was performed on about 0.5 to 1 ug of RNA. Via MiXCR, TCRdb re-called the immunoSEQ multiplex PCR reads, giving one row per CDR3 protein. The sample holds roughly 300,000 distinct CDR3 sequences, roughly 85% seen once. The sequenced material came from CD8+ T cells from PBMCs. Receptors were obtained from a human donor with multiple sclerosis.

The CDR3 sequence: CASSLGEIEAGTYEQYF. The CDR3 DNA reads as TGTGCCAGCAGCCTAGGGGAGATCGAGGCAGGGACCTACGAGCAGTACTTC. The V call is TRBV11-2, the J call TRBJ2-7; the D gene could be TRBD1 or TRBD2 (5 bases each). V lost 5 bases and J 2 bases, leaving 22 bases between the germline ends. The CDR3 is made up of 17 amino acids. Per the germline V gene, CDR1 is SGHAT and CDR2 is FQNNGV.

This clonotype came up once. This sequence joins TRBV28 and TRBJ2-3; TRBD2 agrees at 9 bases. Germline-derived CDR1 and CDR2 are MDHEN and SYDVKM. With 10 bases clipped from V and 2 bases from J, the junction kept 10 bases outside the gene matches. This CDR3 spans 15 amino acids. For the CDR3, the DNA is TGTGCCACCCACCCTAGCGGGACTGCCACAGATACGCAGTATTTT. Protein: CATHPSGTATDTQYF.

Here the CDR3 reads CANSDSSYNEQFF. The CDR3 bases are TGTGCCAACTCGGACTCCTCCTACAATGAGCAGTTCTTC. The J gene is TRBJ2-1, the V gene TRBV6-6; possible D gene TRBD2, 5 bases. Trimming removed 10 bases at V and 0 bases at J, with 10 bases between. This CDR3 comprises 13 residues. The germline V gene encodes CDR1 MNHNY and CDR2 SVGAGI (reference sequence).

This chain links TRBV27 with TRBJ2-1; D is undetermined. Trimming took off 2 bases at V and 4 bases at J, with 12 bases between the two ends. The CDR3 runs to 15 residues. Germline-derived CDR1 and CDR2 are MNHEY and SMNVEV (reference sequence). The CDR3 DNA reads as TGTGCCAGCAGTTTAGATTACGCGGTTTACAATGAGCAGTTCTTC. Translation gives CASSLDYAVYNEQFF.

The chain uses TRBV9 and TRBJ1-1; no clear D gene. Trimming left V 4 bases short and J 6 bases short, with 10 bases between. The CDR3 has 12 amino acids. Looked up from germline, CDR1 is SGDLS and CDR2 is YYNGEE. The CDR3 loop reads CASSSPPAEAFF. DNA for the CDR3: TGTGCCAGCAGCTCCCCCCCCGCTGAAGCTTTCTTT.

This chain connects TRBV19 to TRBJ2-1, with D perhaps being TRBD1 or TRBD2 (5 bases each). Trimming stripped 4 bases from V and 2 bases from J, with 12 bases between. Germline CDR1 reads LNHDA; CDR2 reads SQIVND (reference sequence). The CDR3 is 15 amino acids. The CDR3 is CASSRETAAYNEQFF. CDR3 nucleotides: TGTGCCAGTAGTAGGGAGACAGCCGCCTACAATGAGCAGTTCTTC.

V gene TRBV7-9 combines with J gene TRBJ1-2, with 12 bases identical to TRBD1. CDR1 and CDR2 from the germline V gene are SEHNR and FQNEAQ (reference sequence). Germline trimming cut 1 base from V and 4 bases from J; bases unmatched to any gene: 4. This CDR3 has 16 amino acids. The chain's CDR3 is CASSLDGTGGGYGYTF. The CDR3 DNA is TGTGCCAGCAGCTTAGACGGGACAGGGGGCGGCTATGGCTACACCTTC.

V gene TRBV19 combines with J gene TRBJ2-2; D possibly corresponds to TRBD1 (5 bases). Germline values: CDR1 LNHDA, CDR2 SQIVND (reference sequence). Trimming stripped 6 bases from V and 1 base from J, with 9 bases between. This CDR3 is 14 amino acids long. The DNA of the CDR3 is TGTGCCAGTAGCCGGACACGGAACACCGGGGAGCTGTTTTTT. As protein: CASSRTRNTGELFF. Together with reference TRBV19 and TRBJ2-2, the CDR3 gives the full variable domain: DGGITQSPKYLFRKEGQNVTLSCEQNLNHDAMYWYRQDPGQGLRLIYYSQIVNDFQKGDIAEGYSVSREKKESFPLTVTSAQKNPTAFYLCASSRTRNTGELFFGEGSRLTVL.

The V and J genes are TRBV20-1 and TRBJ2-1; D may be TRBD1 or TRBD2 (5 bases each). The CDR3 is 16 residues long. The V and J ends lost 3 bases and 0 bases respectively, with 15 bases between them. Germline lookup yields CDR1 DFQATT and CDR2 SNEGSKA (reference sequence). The CDR3 is CSARGVWVSSYNEQFF. The CDR3 DNA reads as TGCAGTGCTAGGGGGGTCTGGGTGAGCTCCTACAATGAGCAGTTCTTC.

The gene calls are TRBV27 and TRBJ2-1; D is perhaps TRBD1 or TRBD2 (5 bases each). V dropped 0 bases and J dropped 4 bases, with 13 bases sitting between them. The CDR3 extends over 16 amino acids. Germline loops: CDR1 MNHEY, CDR2 SMNVEV (reference sequence). In nucleotides, the CDR3 is TGTGCCAGCAGTTTATCACCCGGGACGAGTTACAATGAGCAGTTCTTC. Protein sequence: CASSLSPGTSYNEQFF.

J is TRBJ1-2 and V is TRBV2, with 12 bases identical to TRBD1. Trimming cost V 10 bases and J 7 bases; bases outside gene matches: 16. This CDR3 is built from 16 residues. CDR1 SNHLY and CDR2 FYNNEI come from the germline V gene. CDR3 protein: CATFGPRDRGLVGYTF. CDR3 DNA sequence: TGTGCCACTTTTGGTCCCCGGGACAGGGGGCTGGTTGGCTACACCTTC.

The rearrangement links TRBV14 to TRBJ1-1; possible D gene TRBD1, 6 bases. Germline assignment: CDR1 SGHDN and CDR2 FVKESK. The CDR3 is 15 amino acids. Trimming cost V 4 bases and J 7 bases, with 19 bases left between them. This CDR3 is CASSLRRGTRFEAFF. For the CDR3, the DNA is TGTGCCAGCAGCCTTAGACGAGGGACACGCTTTGAAGCTTTCTTT.

This rearrangement joins TRBV27 to TRBJ2-1; D may be TRBD2 (6 bases). V was clipped by 8 bases and J by 8 bases, with 16 bases between them. CDR1 MNHEY and CDR2 SMNVEV come from the germline V gene (reference sequence). The CDR3 has 13 amino acids. This chain's CDR3 is CASASTRVYEQFF. The CDR3 DNA reads TGTGCCAGCGCCTCGACTAGGGTCTATGAGCAGTTCTTC.

V is TRBV30 and J is TRBJ1-2, with D maybe TRBD1 (6 bases). Germline values: CDR1 GTSNPN, CDR2 SVGIG (reference sequence). V was shortened by 1 base and J by 1 base, with 13 bases between the two germline ends. The CDR3 has 15 residues. The CDR3 region is CAWSEEGEINYGYTF. In DNA, the CDR3 is TGTGCCTGGAGTGAGGAGGGGGAGATTAACTATGGCTACACCTTC.

In the case of this clonotype: One end of the junction is discordant with germline, which a read error may explain. The chain is built from TRBV28 and TRBJ2-7, with a possible D match to TRBD1 (5 bases). CDR1 MDHEN and CDR2 SYDVKM come from the germline V gene. There are 17 residues in the CDR3. CDR3 nucleotides: TGTGCCAGCAGTCCTACTTTCAGGGAAGGACCCTTTTACGGGCAGTACTTC. This sequence encodes CASSPTFREGPFYGQYF.

Only one count was recorded for this clonotype. The chain carries TRBV7-4 and TRBJ2-1; the match to TRBD2 covers 7 bases. Looked up from germline, CDR1 is SGHVT and CDR2 is SQSDAQ. The CDR3 runs 16 residues. The V gene end was trimmed by 4 bases and the J gene end by 7 bases; junction bases not matched to a gene: 13. CDR3 nucleotides: TGTGCCAGCAGCTCATTGGCGGGAGAGATGGTTAATGAGCAGTTCTTC. The encoded protein is CASSSLAGEMVNEQFF.

This chain connects TRBV12-3 or TRBV12-4 to TRBJ2-1; D remains unclear. V was shortened by 7 bases and J by 7 bases, with 20 bases between the two germline ends. This CDR3 is built from 15 residues. CDR3 DNA: TGTGCCAGCAATCAAGGGCTCACGTTTTCTAATGAGCAGTTCTTC. Translating it yields CASNQGLTFSNEQFF.

J is TRBJ1-5 and V is TRBV27; D is perhaps TRBD1 (5 bases). V lost 2 bases and J 7 bases, leaving 15 bases between the germline ends. The germline CDR1 and CDR2 sequences are MNHEY and SMNVEV (reference sequence). This CDR3 contains 15 residues. CDR3 nucleotide sequence: TGTGCCAGCAGTTTAAATCTCAGGGAGCGGCAGCCCCAGCATTTT. Its protein product is CASSLNLRERQPQHF.

V and J are TRBV28 and TRBJ2-7; maybe TRBD1 (5 bases). This CDR3 has 16 amino acids. V lost 5 bases and J lost 2, with 19 bases in between. Germline CDR1 MDHEN, CDR2 SYDVKM. In nucleotides, the CDR3 is TGTGCCAGCAGTGACAGCGTCCTGTCTTTTACCTACGAGCAGTACTTC. Its protein product is CASSDSVLSFTYEQYF.

The rearrangement uses TRBV30 and TRBJ1-1; 7 nucleotides match TRBD1. This CDR3 is built from 16 residues. The germline gives CDR1 GTSNPN, CDR2 SVGIG (reference sequence). The V and J ends lost 0 bases and 1 base, in that order; junction bases with no gene match: 8. CDR3 amino acids: CAWSVPDRAENTEAFF. CDR3 sequence (DNA): TGTGCCTGGAGTGTCCCCGACAGGGCCGAGAACACTGAAGCTTTCTTT.

This chain connects TRBV28 to TRBJ1-1; D not certain. Germline V gene data show CDR1 as MDHEN and CDR2 as SYDVKM. The CDR3 loop spans 15 amino acids. Trimming cost V 6 bases and J 0 bases, with 14 bases left between them. The CDR3 nucleotides are TGTGCCAGCAGCCCTGCGTTAGGGCTGAACACTGAAGCTTTCTTT. Residues: CASSPALGLNTEAFF.

The genes are TRBV7-9 and TRBJ1-1; TRBD1 aligns across 10 bases. In germline, CDR1 is SEHNR, CDR2 FQNEAQ (reference sequence). This CDR3 spans 15 amino acids. Unmatched junction bases numbered 6, after V lost 4 bases and J lost 4 bases. The CDR3 protein is CASSSLRDRGTEAFF. The CDR3 nucleotides are TGTGCCAGCAGCTCCCTGAGGGACAGGGGCACTGAAGCTTTCTTT.

This sequence joins TRBV13 and TRBJ1-3; no definite D call. The length of the CDR3 is 14 residues. V lost 0 bases and J 3 bases, leaving 6 bases between the germline ends. The germline gives CDR1 PRHDT, CDR2 FYEKMQ (reference sequence). The CDR3 protein is CASSLGLNGNTIYF. The CDR3 nucleotides read TGTGCCAGCAGCTTAGGCCTAAATGGAAACACCATATATTTT.

This clonotype was seen a single time. V usage is TRBV15 and J usage is TRBJ2-1, with D possibly TRBD2 on 5 matching bases. From germline, CDR1 is LNHNV and CDR2 YYDKDF (reference sequence). V lost 9 bases, J lost 3 bases, and 15 bases lay in between. This CDR3 is 14 amino acids long. The CDR3 DNA is TGTGCCACGCGGGTTAACAAAGACTACAATGAGCAGTTCTTC. Translation: CATRVNKDYNEQFF.

This sequence joins TRBV15 and TRBJ2-2, with D uncertain. Trimming removed 5 bases at V and 0 bases at J, with 16 bases between. This CDR3 contains 17 residues. Germline-derived CDR1 and CDR2 are LNHNV and YYDKDF (reference sequence). CDR3 nucleotides: TGTGCCACCAGCCCCAAACTCACAATCGCGAACACCGGGGAGCTGTTTTTT. Protein: CATSPKLTIANTGELFF.

This sequence joins TRBV7-9 and TRBJ1-4; D is unclear. V was trimmed by 2 bases and J by 5 bases, leaving 12 bases between them. Germline CDR1 reads SEHNR; CDR2 reads FQNEAQ (reference sequence). CDR3 length: 15 residues. The CDR3, as DNA: TGTGCCAGCAGCTTATTTCCTACGGGGAATGAAAAACTGTTTTTT. Residues: CASSLFPTGNEKLFF.

The chain joins TRBV12-5 to TRBJ2-7; possible D gene TRBD2, 6 bases. The CDR3 extends over 12 amino acids. Germline lookup yields CDR1 LGHNT and CDR2 FRNRAP. Trimming left V 7 bases short and J 5 bases short, with 12 bases between. CDR3 bases: TGTGCTAGTGTTTTCTCGGGGGACGAGCAGTACTTC. Translation: CASVFSGDEQYF.

This clonotype appeared a single time. The gene calls are TRBV7-6 and TRBJ2-1, with D hard to call. The CDR3 length is 12 residues. V was pared by 1 base and J by 8 bases, with 6 bases between. Germline CDR1 reads SGHVS; CDR2 reads FNYEAQ. The CDR3, as DNA: TGTGCCAGCAGCTTAGAATTCGATGAGCAGTTCTTC. It translates to CASSLEFDEQFF.

The chain employs TRBV3-1 and TRBJ2-1; the match to TRBD2 covers 9 bases. The V gene end was trimmed by 2 bases and the J gene end by 8 bases; junction bases not matched to a gene: 13. The CDR3 has 17 amino acids. The germline V gene has CDR1 LGHDT and CDR2 YNNKEL (reference sequence). The DNA for the CDR3 is TGTGCCAGCAGCCAACCGGTTTGGCGGGAGGGCCTGCATGAGCAGTTCTTC. It yields the protein CASSQPVWREGLHEQFF.